A selection of T cell receptor beta chains follows, all from one sample in a study of T-cell memory formation after mild COVID-19. TCRdb re-derived calls from the 5' RACE reads in MiXCR, one entry per CDR3 protein. The sample includes about 50,000 distinct CDR3 sequences, about 7.3% of them seen just once. The specimen sequenced was PBMCs or a T cell subset sorted from them (not recorded which). These receptors originate from a man between 18 and 35 years old who had mild COVID-19 (a few samples of this study predate the infection). Cell type and time point are not known. Each CDR3 is given with its conserved first and last residue. Each record gives: V gene, CDR3 protein.

v_gene: TRBV20-1
CDR3aa: CSARDLGGPDEKLFF

v_gene: TRBV7-2
CDR3aa: CASTPWGVDYGYTF

v_gene: TRBV6-2/TRBV6-3
CDR3aa: CASGGTSGFQETQYF

v_gene: TRBV7-2
CDR3aa: CASSLAVLETQYF

v_gene: TRBV2
CDR3aa: CASRADRGHHEQYF

v_gene: TRBV4-3
CDR3aa: CASSPYLTSAGELFF

v_gene: TRBV12-3/TRBV12-4
CDR3aa: CASTETGTNTEAFF

v_gene: TRBV10-2
CDR3aa: CASRGTSTYNEQFF

v_gene: TRBV7-6
CDR3aa: CASSLSFGQGGYTF

v_gene: TRBV13
CDR3aa: CASSRRAQRGLSTDTQYF

v_gene: TRBV9
CDR3aa: CASSRDRDEQYF

v_gene: TRBV11-1
CDR3aa: CASKLEGIFGTQYF

v_gene: TRBV29-1
CDR3aa: CSVELTSGGRETQYF

v_gene: TRBV29-1
CDR3aa: CSVKESARREKLFF

v_gene: TRBV5-1
CDR3aa: CASSLGPSSGANVLTF

v_gene: TRBV20-1
CDR3aa: CSAGLSPADTQYF

v_gene: TRBV12-3/TRBV12-4
CDR3aa: CASSRPGQIYNEQFF

v_gene: TRBV5-1
CDR3aa: CASSLVEPHNEQFF

v_gene: TRBV7-2
CDR3aa: CASSPPRWLAGGRQYF

v_gene: TRBV11-2
CDR3aa: CASSLGDIQYF

v_gene: TRBV7-2
CDR3aa: CASSLGSGHAPKQYF

v_gene: TRBV5-1
CDR3aa: CASSLKDGQETQYF

v_gene: TRBV7-2
CDR3aa: CASNPMGTRGTGELFF

v_gene: TRBV7-9
CDR3aa: CASSTDSNTGELFF

v_gene: TRBV7-9
CDR3aa: CASSSVPRGQRSNQPQHF

v_gene: TRBV7-8
CDR3aa: CASSPGRAGFFYEQYF

v_gene: TRBV3-1
CDR3aa: CASSQDQAGELFF

v_gene: TRBV20-1
CDR3aa: CSAWDRSSGNTIYF